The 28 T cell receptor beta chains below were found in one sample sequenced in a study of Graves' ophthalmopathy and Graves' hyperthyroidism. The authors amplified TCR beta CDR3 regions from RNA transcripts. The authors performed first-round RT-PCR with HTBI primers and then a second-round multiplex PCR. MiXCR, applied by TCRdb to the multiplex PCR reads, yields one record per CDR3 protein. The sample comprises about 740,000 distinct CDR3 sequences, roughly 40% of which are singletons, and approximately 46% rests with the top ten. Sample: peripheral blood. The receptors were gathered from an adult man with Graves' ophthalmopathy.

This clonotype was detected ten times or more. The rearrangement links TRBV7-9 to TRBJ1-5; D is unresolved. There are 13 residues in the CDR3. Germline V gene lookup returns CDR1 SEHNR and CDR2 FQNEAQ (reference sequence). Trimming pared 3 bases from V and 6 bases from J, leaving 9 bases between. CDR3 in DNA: TGTGCCAGCAGCTTGTCCGGTGTTCAGCCCCAGCATTTT. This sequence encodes CASSLSGVQPQHF.

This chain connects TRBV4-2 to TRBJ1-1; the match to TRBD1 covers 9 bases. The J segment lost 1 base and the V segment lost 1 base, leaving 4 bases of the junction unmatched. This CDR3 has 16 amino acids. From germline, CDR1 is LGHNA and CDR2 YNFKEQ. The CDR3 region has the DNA TGTGCCAGCAGCCAAGCGATGGGACAGGGGAACACTGAAGCTTTCTTT. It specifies CASSQAMGQGNTEAFF.

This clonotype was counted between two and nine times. Written as DNA, the CDR3 is TGTGCCAGCAGCCGACTTACTAGCGGGCCCTACGAGCAGTACTTC. The encoded protein is CASSRLTSGPYEQYF. V is TRBV7-2 and J is TRBJ2-7, with TRBD2 matching over 9 bases. Germline V gene data show CDR1 as SGHTA and CDR2 as FQGNSA. V lost 5 bases, J lost 2 bases, and 7 bases stayed unmatched. CDR3 length equals 15 residues.

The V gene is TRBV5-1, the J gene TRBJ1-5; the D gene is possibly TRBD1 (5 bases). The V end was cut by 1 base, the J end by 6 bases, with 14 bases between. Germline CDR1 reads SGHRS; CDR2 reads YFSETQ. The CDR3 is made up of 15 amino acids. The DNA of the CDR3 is TGCGCCAGCAGCTTGTCGCCGGGGGAGACTCAGCCCCAGCATTTT. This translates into CASSLSPGETQPQHF.

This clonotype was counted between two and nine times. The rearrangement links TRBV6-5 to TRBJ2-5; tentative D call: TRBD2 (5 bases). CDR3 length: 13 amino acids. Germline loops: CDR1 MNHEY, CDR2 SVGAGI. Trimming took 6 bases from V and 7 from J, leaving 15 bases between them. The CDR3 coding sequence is TGTGCCAGCAGCCCACGGGGTGGTGGGACCCAGTACTTC. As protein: CASSPRGGGTQYF.

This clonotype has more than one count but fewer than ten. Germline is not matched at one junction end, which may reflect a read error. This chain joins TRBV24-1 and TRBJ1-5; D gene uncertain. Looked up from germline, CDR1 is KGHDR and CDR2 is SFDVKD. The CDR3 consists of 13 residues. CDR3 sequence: CASSYSKHQPQHF. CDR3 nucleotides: TGTGCCAGCAGTTACTCGAAGCATCAGCCCCAGCATTTT.

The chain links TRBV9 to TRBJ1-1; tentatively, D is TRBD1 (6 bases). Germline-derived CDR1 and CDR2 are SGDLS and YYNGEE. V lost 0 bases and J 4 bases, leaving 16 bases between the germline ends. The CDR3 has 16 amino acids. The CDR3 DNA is TGTGCCAGCAGCGTAGGGGGGGGCACCCCGGCCACTGAAGCTTTCTTT. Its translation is CASSVGGGTPATEAFF.

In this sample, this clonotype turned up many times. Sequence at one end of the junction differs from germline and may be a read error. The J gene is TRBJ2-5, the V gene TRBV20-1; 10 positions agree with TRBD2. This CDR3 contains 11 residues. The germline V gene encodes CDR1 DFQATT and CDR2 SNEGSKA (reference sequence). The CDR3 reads CSASRLAGATF. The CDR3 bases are TGCAGTGCTAGTCGCCTAGCGGGGGCTACTTTC.

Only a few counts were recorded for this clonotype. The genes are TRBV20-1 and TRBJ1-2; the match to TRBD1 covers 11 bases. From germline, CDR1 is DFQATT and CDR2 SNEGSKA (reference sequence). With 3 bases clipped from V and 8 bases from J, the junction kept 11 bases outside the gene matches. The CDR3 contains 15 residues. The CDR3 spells CSARRPGTGGEGYTF. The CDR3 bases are TGCAGTGCTAGGCGCCCCGGGACAGGGGGGGAGGGCTACACCTTC.

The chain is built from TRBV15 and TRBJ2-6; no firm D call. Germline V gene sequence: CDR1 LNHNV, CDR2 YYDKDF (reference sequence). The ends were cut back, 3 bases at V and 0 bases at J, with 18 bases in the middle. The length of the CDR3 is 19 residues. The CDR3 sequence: CATSSANRIRSSGANVLTF. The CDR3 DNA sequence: TGTGCCACCAGCAGCGCCAACAGAATCAGGAGCTCTGGGGCCAACGTCCTGACTTTC.

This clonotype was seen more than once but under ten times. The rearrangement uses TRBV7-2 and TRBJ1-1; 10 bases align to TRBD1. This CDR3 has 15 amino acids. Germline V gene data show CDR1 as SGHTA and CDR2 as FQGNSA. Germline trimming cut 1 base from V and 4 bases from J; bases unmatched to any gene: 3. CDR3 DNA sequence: TGTGCCAGCAGCTTAGGGGGACAGGGGTTCACTGAAGCTTTCTTT. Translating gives CASSLGGQGFTEAFF.

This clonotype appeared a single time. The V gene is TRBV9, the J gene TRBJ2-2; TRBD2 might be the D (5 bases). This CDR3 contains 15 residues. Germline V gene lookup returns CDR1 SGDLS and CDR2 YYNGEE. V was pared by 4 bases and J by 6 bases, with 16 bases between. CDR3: CASSLGHRRAGELFF. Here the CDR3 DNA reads TGTGCCAGCAGCTTAGGCCACCGGCGGGCCGGGGAGCTGTTTTTT.

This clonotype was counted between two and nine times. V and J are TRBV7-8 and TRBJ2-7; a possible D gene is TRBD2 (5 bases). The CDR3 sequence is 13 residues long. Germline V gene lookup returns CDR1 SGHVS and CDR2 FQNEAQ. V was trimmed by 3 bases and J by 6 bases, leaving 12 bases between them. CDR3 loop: CASSFLGRGEQYF. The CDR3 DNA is TGTGCCAGCAGCTTCCTTGGGAGAGGCGAGCAGTACTTC.

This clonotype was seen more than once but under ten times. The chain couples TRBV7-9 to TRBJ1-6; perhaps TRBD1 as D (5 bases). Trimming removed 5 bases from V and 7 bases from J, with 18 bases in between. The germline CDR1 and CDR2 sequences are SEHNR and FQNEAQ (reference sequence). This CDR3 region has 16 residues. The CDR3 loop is CASSATSRGKNSPLHF. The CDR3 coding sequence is TGTGCCAGCAGCGCCACTTCTCGGGGCAAGAATTCACCCCTCCACTTT. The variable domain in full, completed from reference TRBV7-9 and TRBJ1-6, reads DTGVSQNPRHKITKRGQNVTFRCDPISEHNRLYWYRQTLGQGPEFLTYFQNEAQLEKSRLLSDRFSAERPKGSFSTLEIQRTEQGDSAMYLCASSATSRGKNSPLHFGNGTRLTVT.

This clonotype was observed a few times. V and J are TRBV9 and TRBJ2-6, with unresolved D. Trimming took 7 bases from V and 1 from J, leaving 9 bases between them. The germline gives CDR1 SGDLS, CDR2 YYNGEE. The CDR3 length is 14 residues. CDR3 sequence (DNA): TGTGCCAGCTCGGTTGAGTCTGGGGCCAACGTCCTGACTTTC. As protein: CASSVESGANVLTF.

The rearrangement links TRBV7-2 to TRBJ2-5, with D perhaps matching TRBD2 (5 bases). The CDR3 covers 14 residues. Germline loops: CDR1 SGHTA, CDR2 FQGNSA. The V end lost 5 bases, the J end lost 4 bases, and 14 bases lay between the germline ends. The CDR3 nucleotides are TGTGCCAGCAGCCGAGGGTACGAGAGAGAGACCCAGTACTTC. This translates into CASSRGYERETQYF.

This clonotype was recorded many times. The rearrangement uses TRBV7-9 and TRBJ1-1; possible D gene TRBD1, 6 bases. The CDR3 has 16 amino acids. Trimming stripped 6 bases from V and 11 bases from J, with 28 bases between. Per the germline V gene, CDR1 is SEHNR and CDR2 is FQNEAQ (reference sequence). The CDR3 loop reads CASRSPPRGQMIEAFF. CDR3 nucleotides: TGTGCCAGCAGGTCTCCCCCCCGGGGACAAATGATAGAGGCTTTCTTT.

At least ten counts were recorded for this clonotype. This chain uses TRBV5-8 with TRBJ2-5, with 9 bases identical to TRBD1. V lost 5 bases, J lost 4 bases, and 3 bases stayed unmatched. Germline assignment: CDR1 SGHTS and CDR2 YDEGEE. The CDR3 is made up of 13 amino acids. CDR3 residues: CASRLQGAETQYF. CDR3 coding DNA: TGTGCCAGCAGACTACAGGGGGCAGAGACCCAGTACTTC.

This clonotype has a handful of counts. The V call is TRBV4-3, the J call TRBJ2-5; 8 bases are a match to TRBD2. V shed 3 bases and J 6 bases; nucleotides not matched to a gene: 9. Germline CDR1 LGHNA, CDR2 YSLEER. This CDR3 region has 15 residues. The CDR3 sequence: CASSQLGLAPQTQYF. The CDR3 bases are TGCGCCAGCAGCCAGCTCGGACTAGCACCACAGACCCAGTACTTC.

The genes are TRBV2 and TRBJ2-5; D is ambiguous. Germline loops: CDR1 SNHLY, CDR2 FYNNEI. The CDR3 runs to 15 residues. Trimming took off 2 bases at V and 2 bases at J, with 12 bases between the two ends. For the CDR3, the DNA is TGTGCCAGCAGTGAATGGGATTACCAACAAGAGACCCAGTACTTC. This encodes CASSEWDYQQETQYF.

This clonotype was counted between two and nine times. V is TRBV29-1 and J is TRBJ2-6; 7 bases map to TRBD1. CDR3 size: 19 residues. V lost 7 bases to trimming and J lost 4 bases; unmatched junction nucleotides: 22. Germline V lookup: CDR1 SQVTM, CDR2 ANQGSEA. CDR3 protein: CSAGPSISKQGTGANVLTF. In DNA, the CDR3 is TGCAGCGCCGGCCCCTCCATTTCAAAACAGGGGACAGGGGCCAACGTCCTGACTTTC.

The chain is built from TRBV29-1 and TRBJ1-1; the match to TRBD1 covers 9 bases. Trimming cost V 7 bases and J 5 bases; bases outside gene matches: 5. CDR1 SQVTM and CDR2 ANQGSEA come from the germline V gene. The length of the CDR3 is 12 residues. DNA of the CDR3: TGCAGCGCAAACAGGGGGCTTACTGAAGCTTTCTTT. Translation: CSANRGLTEAFF.

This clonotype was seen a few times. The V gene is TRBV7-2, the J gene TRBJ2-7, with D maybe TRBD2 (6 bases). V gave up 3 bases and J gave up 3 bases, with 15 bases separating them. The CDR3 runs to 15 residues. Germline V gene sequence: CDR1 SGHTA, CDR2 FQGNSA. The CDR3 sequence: CASSFGLGEVYEQYF. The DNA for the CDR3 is TGTGCCAGCAGCTTCGGACTCGGGGAGGTCTACGAGCAGTACTTC.

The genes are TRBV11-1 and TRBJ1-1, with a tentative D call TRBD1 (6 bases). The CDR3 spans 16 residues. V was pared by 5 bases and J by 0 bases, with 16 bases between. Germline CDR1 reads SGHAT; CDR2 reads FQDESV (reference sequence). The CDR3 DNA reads TGTGCCAGCAGCCGCCCCGGGGGCCCGCTGAACACTGAAGCTTTCTTT. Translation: CASSRPGGPLNTEAFF.

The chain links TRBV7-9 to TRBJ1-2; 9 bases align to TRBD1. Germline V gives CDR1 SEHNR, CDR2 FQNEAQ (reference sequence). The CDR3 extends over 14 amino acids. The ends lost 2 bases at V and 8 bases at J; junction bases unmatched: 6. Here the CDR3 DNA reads TGTGCCAGCAGCTTATTTGGGACAGGGAAGGGCTACACCTTC. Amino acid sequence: CASSLFGTGKGYTF.

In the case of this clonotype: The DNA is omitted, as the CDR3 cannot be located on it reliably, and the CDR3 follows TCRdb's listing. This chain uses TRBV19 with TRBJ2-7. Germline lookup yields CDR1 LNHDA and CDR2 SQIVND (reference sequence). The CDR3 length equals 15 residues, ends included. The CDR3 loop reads CASSIVGVGAYEQCF.

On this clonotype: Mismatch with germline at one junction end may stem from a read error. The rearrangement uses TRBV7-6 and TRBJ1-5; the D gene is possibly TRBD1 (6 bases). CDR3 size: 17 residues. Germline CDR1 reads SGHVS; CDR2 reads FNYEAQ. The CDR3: CARSPRTPTGTGQPQHF. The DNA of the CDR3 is TGTGCCCGCAGCCCCCGCACACCCACAGGGACGGGTCAGCCCCAGCATTTT.

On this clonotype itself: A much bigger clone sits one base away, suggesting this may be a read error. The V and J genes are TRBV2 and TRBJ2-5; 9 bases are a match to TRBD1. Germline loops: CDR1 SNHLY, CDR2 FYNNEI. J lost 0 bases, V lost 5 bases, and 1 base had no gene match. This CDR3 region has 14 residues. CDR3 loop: CASSRDRDQETQYF. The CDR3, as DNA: TGTGCCAGCAGTCGGGACAGGGACCAAGAGACCCAGTACTTC.